This T cell receptor beta chain was obtained from a study of blood T cells in healthy people across ages. Then a second PCR, running about 6 to 11 cycles, was carried out with a sample-barcoded 5' primer and a J-beta primer mix. Each of the samples gave a minimum of 2.5 million paired-end reads that contained CDR3. TCRdb reanalysed the 5' RACE reads using MiXCR and keeps one entry per CDR3 protein. Among about 1.5 million distinct CDR3 sequences listed, approximately 42% were seen once. CDR1 and CDR2 from the germline V gene are DFQATT and SNEGSKA (reference sequence). This CDR3 has 15 amino acids. This clonotype appeared a single time. At one end, the junction sequence differs from germline, possibly due to a read error.

The sequence was collected from a woman aged 18 to 35 in good health. The chain recombines TRBV20-1 with TRBJ2-7; 7 bases map to TRBD1. Material: blood. CDR3 protein: CSARILDRPVDERYF. In nucleotides, the CDR3 is TGCAGTGCTAGGATTCTGGACAGGCCCGTGGACGAGCGGTACTTC.